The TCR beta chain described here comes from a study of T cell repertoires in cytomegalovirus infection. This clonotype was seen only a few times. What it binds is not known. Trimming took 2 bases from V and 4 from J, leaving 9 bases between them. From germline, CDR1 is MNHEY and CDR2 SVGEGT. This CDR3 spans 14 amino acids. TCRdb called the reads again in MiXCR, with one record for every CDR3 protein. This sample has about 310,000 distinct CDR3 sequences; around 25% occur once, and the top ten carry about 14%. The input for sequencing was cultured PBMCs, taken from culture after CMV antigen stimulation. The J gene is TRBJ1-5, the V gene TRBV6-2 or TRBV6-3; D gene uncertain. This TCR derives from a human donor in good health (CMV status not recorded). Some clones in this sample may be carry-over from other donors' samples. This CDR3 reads CASSYLDGNQPQHF. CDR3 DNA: TGTGCCAGCAGTTACCTGGACGGGAATCAGCCCCAGCATTTT.